The rows below give T cell receptor beta chains drawn from one sample of a study of identical twins. TCRdb used MiXCR to reprocess the 5' RACE reads, holding one entry per CDR3 protein. This table has around 570,000 distinct CDR3 sequences, around a tenth appearing once. This sample was also put to use in a study of yellow fever vaccine responses in identical twins.

Material for sequencing was PBMCs. Receptor source: a woman aged 18-30 years in good health. The CDR3 runs from the conserved cysteine through the conserved F or W. The D gene is left open where the match is weak. Rows give clone size only sometimes, using once, few, many, or a class for an expanded clone.

d_gene	abundance	v_gene	j_gene	CDR3nt	CDR3aa
NA	few	TRBV5-1	TRBJ2-7	TGCGCCAGCAGCTTGGAAGTGGCCCTCGAGCAGTACTTC	CASSLEVALEQYF
NA	NA	TRBV29-1	TRBJ2-5	TGCAGCGCCGTACCCCAGTGGGAGACCGCTTACCAAGAGACCCAGTACTTC	CSAVPQWETAYQETQYF
TRBD2	NA	TRBV29-1	TRBJ2-7	TGCAGCGTTGAGGGACTAGTTGGGGAGGAGCAGTACTTC	CSVEGLVGEEQYF
NA	many	TRBV4-3	TRBJ2-2	TGCGCCAGCAGCCACCAGCGATCGAGCACCGGGGAGCTGTTTTTT	CASSHQRSSTGELFF
TRBD1	NA	TRBV5-8	TRBJ2-7	TGTGCCAGCAGCTCCGGGACAGGGCTCGAGCAGTACTTC	CASSSGTGLEQYF
NA	NA	TRBV19	TRBJ1-5	TGTGCCAGTAGTATCCCACAGGCAGGCAATCAGCCCCAGCATTTT	CASSIPQAGNQPQHF
TRBD2	many	TRBV13	TRBJ2-3	TGTGCCAGCAGCCATCTACTAGCGGGAGGCTCGATAGATACGCAGTATTTT	CASSHLLAGGSIDTQYF
NA	few	TRBV28	TRBJ2-1	TGTGCCAGCAGTTTAATTGGACTAGGGGGTGGTGAGCAGTTCTTC	CASSLIGLGGGEQFF
TRBD1	few	TRBV23-1	TRBJ2-3	TGCGCCAGCAGTCAACCGGGACAGGGGGCGCGGAGCACAGATACGCAGTATTTT	CASSQPGQGARSTDTQYF
NA	many	TRBV12-3/TRBV12-4	TRBJ2-4	TGTGCCAGCAGTTTAAGTGGGGTACAAAACATTCAGTACTTC	CASSLSGVQNIQYF
TRBD2	NA	TRBV11-2	TRBJ2-7	TGTGCCAGCAGCTTAAGAGTCAGGGAGGGCGAGCAGTACTTC	CASSLRVREGEQYF
TRBD1	few	TRBV27	TRBJ2-1	TGTGCCAGCAGTCGAGGACAGGGTGGGCATGAGCAGTTCTTC	CASSRGQGGHEQFF
NA	few	TRBV7-2	TRBJ2-3	TGTGCCAGCAGCTTAATGTCATCCGGAGATACGCAGTATTTT	CASSLMSSGDTQYF
NA	few	TRBV29-1	TRBJ2-1	TGCAGCGCAAACACAGGGCTTGGAAATGAGCAGTTCTTC	CSANTGLGNEQFF
NA	many	TRBV12-3/TRBV12-4	TRBJ2-7	TGTGCCAGCAGTTTTGGGGAAACCTACGAGCAGTACTTC	CASSFGETYEQYF
TRBD1	NA	TRBV6-4	TRBJ2-7	TGTGCCCCCGTGGGACAGGGGCGGAAAAGCTCCTACGAGCAGTACTTC	CAPVGQGRKSSYEQYF
NA	NA	TRBV2	TRBJ2-6	TGTGCCAGCAGTTCCCGGGGAGGGGGCTACTCTGGGGCCAACGTCCTGACTTTC	CASSSRGGGYSGANVLTF
NA	many	TRBV4-1	TRBJ2-7	TGCGCCAGCAGCAAGAACTATGACTACGAGCAGTACTTC	CASSKNYDYEQYF
TRBD1	many	TRBV4-3	TRBJ2-1	TGCGCCAGCAGCCAAGATATACCTGTGACAGGGAATGAGCAGTTCTTC	CASSQDIPVTGNEQFF
NA	NA	TRBV9	TRBJ2-3	TGTGCCAGCAGCGTAGTGGGGTCTAGCACAGATACGCAGTATTTT	CASSVVGSSTDTQYF
NA	NA	TRBV29-1	TRBJ2-5	TGCAGCGTTGAAGGACGGGACGAGACCCAGTACTTC	CSVEGRDETQYF
NA	NA	TRBV3-1	TRBJ1-6	TGTGCCAGCAGTTTACTGGACAGAAATTCACCCCTCCACTTT	CASSLLDRNSPLHF
NA	few	TRBV20-1	TRBJ1-5	TGCAGTGCTAGACCCCTGGGCCGACAGGCAGATCAGCCCCAGCATTTT	CSARPLGRQADQPQHF
TRBD2	NA	TRBV3-1	TRBJ2-5	TGTGCCAGCAGCCGCCCCCGCCTAGCGGGAAATCTTAAAGAGACCCAGTACTTC	CASSRPRLAGNLKETQYF
NA	few	TRBV23-1	TRBJ1-6	TGCGCCAGCAGTCAATCCCTAGGCTTCTCCTATAATTCACCCCTCCACTTT	CASSQSLGFSYNSPLHF
TRBD1	many	TRBV2	TRBJ1-2	TGTGCCAGCAGTAACTTGAAGGGACAGTCGGGCTACACCTTC	CASSNLKGQSGYTF
NA	many	TRBV12-3/TRBV12-4	TRBJ1-1	TGTGCCAGCAGTTTAAAGGGGCACACTGAAGCTTTCTTT	CASSLKGHTEAFF
TRBD2	few	TRBV5-1	TRBJ2-7	TGCGCCAGCAGCCACCTAGCGGGGGAAAGCGAGCAGTACTTC	CASSHLAGESEQYF
NA	few	TRBV29-1	TRBJ2-7	TGCGCCGCGGCCAGGGGTTTCGAGCAGTACTTC	CAAARGFEQYF